This TCR beta chain was observed in a study of control samples from healthy donors and cancer patients (TCRdb year 2020). Taken from the germline V gene, the CDR1 and CDR2 loops are KGHSH and LQKENI. V and J are truncated by 3 bases and 8 bases respectively, leaving an intervening sequence of 13 bases. From its cysteine to its phenylalanine, the CDR3 spans 14 amino acids. Just the 42-base CDR3 DNA is kept, in frame starting at base 1. The library was prepared using the immunoSEQ multiplex PCR assay. Drawn from immuneACCESS, this table holds only the in-frame rearrangements with V and J called that TCRdb kept. Clones are partly lost; checked studies trace under half to an unresolved V gene and leave the rest unexplained. The sample includes approximately 140,000 clones, with about 89% observed a single time. The top ten hold 7.1% of the sample. A note on this clone: The antigen it binds to is not known. No much larger clone is present one base from it, and per-base qualities are unavailable.

The receptor was isolated from a man younger than 35 in good health. The chain links TRBV18 with TRBJ1-4; no D segment can be confidently identified. Sequencing was carried out using blood. The DNA reads as follows: TGTGCCAGCTCACCGCGGGAAACTTCGGAAAAACTGTTTTTT. It is translated as CASSPRETSEKLFF.